This T cell receptor beta chain was recovered during a study of T-cell memory formation after mild COVID-19. The overall study: Clusters were largely donor specific.

The authors produced TCR alpha and TCR beta cDNA libraries with sample barcodes and UMIs by 5'RACE using constant-segment primers. TCRdb analysed the 5' RACE reads with MiXCR anew, one entry per CDR3 protein. The table includes around 370,000 distinct CDR3 sequences, 21% detected once. Study findings and constraints: There was no confirmation that second-wave clones peaking on day 37 were SARS-CoV-2 specific. Contracting CD8+ clones were enriched in EMRA, CD4+ mainly in CM and EM.

Of note for this clonotype: The antigen remains undetermined.

CDR1 is SGHVS, CDR2 FQNEAQ, per germline. V dropped 3 bases and J dropped 0 bases, with 10 bases sitting between them. This CDR3 is 15 amino acids long. Specimen: PBMCs or a T cell subset sorted from them (not recorded which). The chain uses TRBV7-8 and TRBJ2-3, with D tentatively TRBD2 (5 bases). The origin of this receptor is an adult woman who had mild COVID-19 (a few samples of this study predate the infection). Cell type and time point are not known. CDR3 in DNA: TGTGCCAGCAGCTTCTCCGGGATGAGCACAGATACGCAGTATTTT. Its protein is CASSFSGMSTDTQYF.